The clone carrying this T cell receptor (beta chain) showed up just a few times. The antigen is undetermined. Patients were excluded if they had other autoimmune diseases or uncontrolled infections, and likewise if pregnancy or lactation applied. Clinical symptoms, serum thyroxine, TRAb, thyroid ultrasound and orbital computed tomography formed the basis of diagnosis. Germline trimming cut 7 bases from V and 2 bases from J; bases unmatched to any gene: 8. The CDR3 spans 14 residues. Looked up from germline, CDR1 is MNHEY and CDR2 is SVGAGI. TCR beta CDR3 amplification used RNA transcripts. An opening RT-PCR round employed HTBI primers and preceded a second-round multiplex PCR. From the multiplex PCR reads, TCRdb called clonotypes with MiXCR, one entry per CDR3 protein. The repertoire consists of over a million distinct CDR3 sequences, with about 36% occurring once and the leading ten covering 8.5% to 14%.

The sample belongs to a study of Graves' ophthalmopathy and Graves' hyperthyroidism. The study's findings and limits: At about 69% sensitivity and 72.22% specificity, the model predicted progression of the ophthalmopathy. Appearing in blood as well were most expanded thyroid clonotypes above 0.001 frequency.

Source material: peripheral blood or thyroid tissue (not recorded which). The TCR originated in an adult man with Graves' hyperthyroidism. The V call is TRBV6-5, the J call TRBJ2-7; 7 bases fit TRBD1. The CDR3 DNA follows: TGTGCCAGCAACCACAGGGGTCCTGCCTACGAGCAGTACTTC. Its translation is CASNHRGPAYEQYF.